These 18 T cell receptor beta chains share one sample of origin, sequenced in a study of T cells after yellow fever vaccination. From the 5' RACE reads, TCRdb called clonotypes with MiXCR, one entry per CDR3 protein. The sample records approximately 300,000 distinct CDR3 sequences, about 6.6% being singletons. The source material was PBMCs, sampled roughly 46 days after the first yellow fever vaccination. These receptors were obtained from a man aged 18 to 29 who received the YFV17D yellow fever vaccine.

The chain joins TRBV6-5 to TRBJ2-1, with D tentatively TRBD2 (7 bases). The V gene lost 1 base and the J gene lost 7 bases, with 14 bases spanning the gap. This CDR3 has 15 residues. The V gene's germline CDR1 is MNHEY and CDR2 SVGAGI. The CDR3 reads CASSYYPGGRNEQFF. CDR3 nucleotide sequence: TGTGCCAGCAGTTACTACCCGGGGGGCAGGAATGAGCAGTTCTTC.

This clonotype was seen at least ten times. The V call is TRBV5-1, the J call TRBJ2-7; D ambiguous. Trimming took off 7 bases at V and 2 bases at J, with 13 bases between the two ends. Germline loops: CDR1 SGHRS, CDR2 YFSETQ. CDR3 length equals 13 residues. CDR3: CASRFDAAYEQYV. The CDR3 coding sequence is TGCGCCAGCCGATTCGACGCCGCCTACGAGCAGTACGTC.

This chain connects TRBV4-2 to TRBJ1-1; no clear D. This CDR3 is built from 14 residues. V lost 6 bases, J lost 0 bases, and 11 bases lay in between. The germline V gene encodes CDR1 LGHNA and CDR2 YNFKEQ. The CDR3 nucleotides are TGTGCCAGCAGGAATAAAGGGATGAACACTGAAGCTTTCTTT. The encoded protein is CASRNKGMNTEAFF.

Notes on this clonotype: This may arise from a read error, as a much more abundant clone is one base away. This chain joins TRBV20-1 and TRBJ2-7, with 11 bases matching TRBD1. Per germline, CDR1 DFQATT and CDR2 SNEGSKA (reference sequence). This CDR3 is built from 16 residues. The DNA of the CDR3 is TGCTGTGCTAGGCCCGGACAGGGGGCCCTATCCTACGAGCAGTACTTC. Its translation is CCARPGQGALSYEQYF.

This clonotype was recorded a few times. The chain carries TRBV20-1 and TRBJ2-7, with 7 nucleotides matching TRBD2. The CDR3 has 15 amino acids. Germline lookup yields CDR1 DFQATT and CDR2 SNEGSKA (reference sequence). Losses at the gene ends were 5 bases for V and 0 bases for J; bases not matched to a gene: 10. The CDR3 reads CSARGVPASSYEQYV. CDR3 DNA: TGCAGTGCTCGGGGGGTCCCAGCGAGCTCCTACGAGCAGTACGTC.

The chain joins TRBV4-3 to TRBJ1-5; 7 bases map to TRBD1. This CDR3 is 16 amino acids long. Germline V CDR1 and CDR2: LGHNA, YSLEER. Unmatched junction bases numbered 4, after V lost 0 bases and J lost 2 bases. The CDR3: CASSQDHDRGNQPQHF. The CDR3 DNA follows: TGCGCCAGCAGCCAAGATCACGACAGGGGCAATCAGCCCCAGCATTTT.

The chain carries TRBV7-6 and TRBJ2-5; D is possibly TRBD2 (7 bases). The CDR3 spans 17 residues. The ends were cut back, 5 bases at V and 5 bases at J, with 24 bases in the middle. Per the germline V gene, CDR1 is SGHVS and CDR2 is FNYEAQ. The CDR3 DNA is TGTGCCAGCAGCCAAAGGGGTCCTTCGGGGGGCAGGGAGACCCAGTACTTC. Translated, it gives CASSQRGPSGGRETQYF.

This clonotype was recorded a few times. The CDR3 reads CASSLYGGTPSYEQYF. The DNA for the CDR3 is TGTGCCAGCAGCTTATATGGGGGCACCCCCTCCTACGAGCAGTACTTC. This chain connects TRBV7-2 to TRBJ2-7, with a possible D match to TRBD1 (6 bases). V gave up 2 bases and J gave up 0 bases, with 14 bases separating them. CDR1 SGHTA and CDR2 FQGNSA come from the germline V gene. The CDR3 is made up of 16 amino acids.

A note on this clonotype: Just one base apart from a much larger clone, this may be a read error. This chain joins TRBV12-3 or TRBV12-4 and TRBJ1-2, with 7 bases that match TRBD1. Germline trimming cut 6 bases from V and 5 bases from J; bases unmatched to any gene: 9. This CDR3 contains 14 residues. The CDR3 DNA is TGTGCCAGCAGATCACAGGGGTCACAATATGGCTACACCTTC. It specifies CASRSQGSQYGYTF.

Comments on this clonotype: A much larger clone is a single base away; this may be a read error. The conserved phenylalanine or tryptophan normally closing the CDR3 is absent here, so this likely arose from a read error. The CDR3 sequence is CASSLTGGGSSSEQYS. The CDR3, as DNA: TGTGCCAGCAGCTTGACAGGGGGCGGTTCGTCATCCGAGCAGTACTCC. The chain joins TRBV7-9 to TRBJ2-7; the match to TRBD1 covers 10 bases. The CDR3 contains 16 residues. J lost 6 bases, V lost 3 bases, and 11 bases had no gene match. Germline CDR1 is SEHNR and CDR2 is FQNEAQ (reference sequence).

This clonotype was counted at least ten times. This chain uses TRBV5-4 with TRBJ2-3, with 8 bases that match TRBD2. CDR1 and CDR2 from the germline V gene are SGHNT and YYREEE (reference sequence). J lost 4 bases, V lost 3 bases, and 4 bases had no gene match. This CDR3 region has 14 residues. CDR3 DNA: TGTGCCAGCAGCTCCCGGGGGGGGGCAGATACGCAGTATTTT. Translation: CASSSRGGADTQYF.

This clonotype was seen a few times. The chain combines TRBV7-9 with TRBJ2-3, with 9 bases that match TRBD2. J gave up 4 bases and V 2 bases, and 1 base lay outside the gene matches. The V gene's germline CDR1 is SEHNR and CDR2 FQNEAQ (reference sequence). This CDR3 contains 14 residues. CDR3 protein: CASSLLAGSDTQYF. The CDR3 DNA sequence: TGTGCCAGCAGCTTACTAGCGGGGTCAGATACGCAGTATTTT.

This clonotype was picked up a small number of times. This rearrangement joins TRBV6-2 or TRBV6-3 to TRBJ2-1; a weak D match, TRBD2 (5 bases). Between the trimmed V and J ends, which lost 5 bases and 8 bases, there was a span of 10 bases. Per the germline V gene, CDR1 is MNHEY and CDR2 is SVGEGT. This CDR3 comprises 12 residues. CDR3 nucleotide sequence: TGTGCCAGCAGTGACTACGGGGATGAGCAGTTCTTC. Its translation is CASSDYGDEQFF.

The rearrangement links TRBV4-2 to TRBJ2-1, with 9 nucleotides matching TRBD2. V shed 5 bases, J shed 1 base, and the junction held 15 bases outside the gene matches. The CDR3 length is 19 residues. Germline assignment: CDR1 LGHNA and CDR2 YNFKEQ. The CDR3, as DNA: TGTGCCAGCAGCACGGGCGGGGGGGGCCGCTCATTTTCCTACAATGAGCAGTTCTTC. Encoded protein: CASSTGGGGRSFSYNEQFF.

This clonotype came up a few times. The gene calls are TRBV9 and TRBJ2-2; tentative D call: TRBD1 (6 bases). Germline CDR1 and CDR2: SGDLS and YYNGEE. V was pared by 0 bases and J by 3 bases, with 9 bases between. The CDR3 has 15 amino acids. The CDR3 protein is CASSVGRGDTGELFF. The DNA of the CDR3 is TGTGCCAGCAGCGTAGGCAGGGGAGACACCGGGGAGCTGTTTTTT. Complete variable domain (other parts from reference TRBV9 and TRBJ2-2): DSGVTQTPKHLITATGQRVTLRCSPRSGDLSVYWYQQSLDQGLQFLIQYYNGEERAKGNILERFSAQQFPDLHSELNLSSLELGDSALYFCASSVGRGDTGELFFGEGSRLTVL.

This clonotype has a count of ten or more. V usage is TRBV20-1 and J usage is TRBJ2-5; D may be TRBD2 (6 bases). Germline CDR1 and CDR2: DFQATT and SNEGSKA (reference sequence). The germline V and J ends were trimmed by 1 base and 5 bases, with 14 bases remaining between them. The CDR3 extends over 14 amino acids. In DNA form, the CDR3 reads TGCAGTGCTAGAGGTTTAGCGGCCCTGGAGACCCAGTACTTC. It encodes CSARGLAALETQYF.

This clonotype occurred many times. This sequence joins TRBV4-3 and TRBJ2-1; no reliable D call. The CDR3 consists of 15 residues. Germline CDR1 and CDR2: LGHNA and YSLEER. Trimming took 1 base from V and 4 from J, leaving 11 bases between them. The CDR3: CASSQGYGAYNEQFF. In DNA form, the CDR3 reads TGCGCCAGCAGCCAAGGGTACGGTGCGTACAATGAGCAGTTCTTC.

The V call is TRBV24-1, the J call TRBJ2-1; 7 nucleotides agree with TRBD1. The CDR3 contains 16 residues. Trimming took 5 bases from V and 4 from J; bases not matched to a gene: 10. The germline gives CDR1 KGHDR, CDR2 SFDVKD. DNA for the CDR3: TGTGCCACCAGTGCGTATCAGGGGGAAGGATACAATGAGCAGTTCTTC. It translates to CATSAYQGEGYNEQFF.